This TCR beta chain stems from a study of siplizumab effects on memory and regulatory T cells. To note about this clone: Its antigen is currently unknown.

Clones were sequenced by immunoSEQ multiplex PCR, and TCRdb holds only the in-frame ones, with some missing. The sample has 94,000 or so clones; roughly 93% are singletons. Study-level points and caveats: Under siplizumab, an average around 68% of mappable alloreactive CD4+ clones were Treg-derived, compared with approximately 25% in controls. Naive T cells appeared more varied than memory cells and looked like key alloresponse contributors. The suppressive capacity of proliferating Tregs from siplizumab cultures remained unconfirmed.

The receptor was derived from a human donor in good health. Specimen: CD8+ T cells sorted from blood.

In nucleotides, the CDR3 is TGTGCCAGCAGCGCTGGGACCGGAAGAGGAACAGATACGCAGTATTTT. Translation gives CASSAGTGRGTDTQYF. This chain joins TRBV9 and TRBJ2-3; D is perhaps TRBD1 or TRBD2 (5 bases each). The CDR3 is 16 amino acids. Germline CDR1 is SGDLS and CDR2 is YYNGEE. V was trimmed by 3 bases and J by 3 bases, leaving 17 bases between them.